This T cell receptor beta chain was found in a study of regulatory T cells in long-lasting Graves disease. Construction of TCR beta libraries relied on iRepertoire HTBI primers and on Arm-PCR targeting CDR3 regions. TCRdb used MiXCR to reprocess the multiplex PCR reads, holding one entry per CDR3 protein. Of approximately 400,000 distinct CDR3 sequences listed, 14% to 15% were seen once; the top ten hold approximately 15%. The CDR3 contains 13 residues. Germline values: CDR1 DFQATT, CDR2 SNEGSKA (reference sequence). V lost 0 bases and J 4 bases, leaving 10 bases between the germline ends. This sample's time point: newly diagnosed GD, antithyroid drugs for less than 3 months. The authors made the TCR library using RNA they extracted from PBMCs. This clonotype was detected ten times or more. The antigen is not known. General study results and limits: There was favoring of TRBV28, TRBJ1-2 and TRBJ2-5 in persistent disease.

The same sample was also used in a study of T cells in Graves' hyperthyroidism and ophthalmopathy.

The sequence derives from a woman aged 25 to 39 with Graves disease. The material was peripheral blood mononuclear cells (PBMCs), obtained at new diagnosis, from a patient treated with antithyroid drugs. The V gene is TRBV20-1, the J gene TRBJ2-7; weak D call: TRBD1 (5 bases). The CDR3 loop is CSARDPAGYEQYF. CDR3 bases: TGCAGTGCTAGAGATCCGGCAGGGTACGAGCAGTACTTC.